Shown below are 6 T cell receptor beta chains from a single sample sequenced in a study of cytomegalovirus exposure and HLA in healthy donors. This PCR relied on a set of 60 Vbeta primers and 13 Jbeta primers. Profiling relied on immunoSEQ multiplex PCR, and the TCRdb table lists in-frame clones only, not all of them. The sample holds over 150,000 clones, roughly 80% seen once. Sequences were obtained from PBMCs. The source is a male donor in good health and CMV-seronegative.

The rearrangement links TRBV7-2 to TRBJ2-5, with a tentative D call TRBD1 (6 bases). V shed 1 base and J shed 5 bases, with 11 bases lying between them. The CDR3 contains 14 residues. CDR1 and CDR2 from the germline V gene are SGHTA and FQGNSA. The CDR3 DNA follows: TGTGCCAGCAGCTTAGACAGGGTTGTGGAGACCCAGTACTTC. The encoded protein is CASSLDRVVETQYF.

The chain has TRBV4-3 and TRBJ2-5; 9 bases fit TRBD2. CDR3 size: 16 residues. Trimming at V came to 1 base and at J to 5 bases, leaving 8 bases not matched to a gene. CDR1 LGHNA and CDR2 YSLEER come from the germline V gene. The CDR3 DNA reads TGCGCCAGCAGCCAAGTAGTGAGCGGGGGGACGGAGACCCAGTACTTC. Translation gives CASSQVVSGGTETQYF.

This clone occurred once. The V gene is TRBV25-1, the J gene TRBJ2-7; 10 positions match TRBD1. J was trimmed by 9 bases and V by 4 bases; bases with no gene match: 3. CDR1 and CDR2 from the germline V gene are MGHDK and SYGVNS. The CDR3 consists of 12 residues. CDR3 in DNA: TGTGCCAGCAGTGGGGGGACAGGGGTGCAGTACTTC. Translating gives CASSGGTGVQYF.

This clone was recorded only once. The rearrangement uses TRBV4-3 and TRBJ1-1; possible D gene TRBD1, 6 bases. The CDR3 runs to 15 residues. V was pared by 4 bases and J by 5 bases, with 17 bases between. Looked up from germline, CDR1 is LGHNA and CDR2 is YSLEER. The CDR3 here is CASSRLQGGGTEAFF. CDR3 coding DNA: TGCGCCAGCAGCCGCTTACAAGGGGGGGGAACTGAAGCTTTCTTT.

Only one count was recorded for this clone. CDR3 DNA: TGTGCCAGCAGTCCTACCCGACAGGTTCTATGGCCCGATACGCAGTATTTT. Translating gives CASSPTRQVLWPDTQYF. The V call is TRBV25-1, the J call TRBJ2-3; possibly TRBD1 for D (6 bases). The CDR3 consists of 17 residues. Germline assignment: CDR1 MGHDK and CDR2 SYGVNS. V was trimmed by 5 bases and J by 6 bases, leaving 24 bases between them. The variable domain in full, with the rest retrieved from reference TRBV25-1 and TRBJ2-3, is EADIYQTPRYLVIGTGKKITLECSQTMGHDKMYWYQQDPGMELHLIHYSYGVNSTEKGDLSSESTVSRIRTEHFPLTLESARPSHTSQYLCASSPTRQVLWPDTQYFGPGTRLTVL.

The chain is built from TRBV4-1 and TRBJ2-7; TRBD2 matches at 7 bases. J was trimmed by 1 base and V by 2 bases; bases with no gene match: 11. The CDR3 is made up of 17 amino acids. Germline CDR1 reads MGHRA; CDR2 reads YSYEKL. The CDR3 nucleotides are TGCGCCAGCAGCCAACCTAGGGCTAGCGGAGTTTCCTACGAGCAGTACTTC. This encodes CASSQPRASGVSYEQYF.